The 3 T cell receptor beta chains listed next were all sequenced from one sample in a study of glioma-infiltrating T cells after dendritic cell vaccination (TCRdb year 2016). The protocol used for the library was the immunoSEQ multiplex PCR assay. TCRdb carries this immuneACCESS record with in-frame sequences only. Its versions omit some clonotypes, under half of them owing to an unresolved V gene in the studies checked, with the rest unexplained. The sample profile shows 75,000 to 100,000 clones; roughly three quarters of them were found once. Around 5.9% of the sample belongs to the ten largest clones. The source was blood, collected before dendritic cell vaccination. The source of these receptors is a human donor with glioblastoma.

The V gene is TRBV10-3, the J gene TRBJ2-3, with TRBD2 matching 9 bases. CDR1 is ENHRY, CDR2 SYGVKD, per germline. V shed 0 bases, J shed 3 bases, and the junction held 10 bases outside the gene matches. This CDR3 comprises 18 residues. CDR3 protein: CAISESLGLAGNTDTQYF. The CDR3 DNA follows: TGTGCCATCAGTGAGTCGCTGGGTCTAGCGGGGAATACAGATACGCAGTATTTT.

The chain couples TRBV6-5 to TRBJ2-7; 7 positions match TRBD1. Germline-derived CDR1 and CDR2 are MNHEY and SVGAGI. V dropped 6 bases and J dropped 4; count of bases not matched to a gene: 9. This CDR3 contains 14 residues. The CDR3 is CASRRQGQGYEQYF. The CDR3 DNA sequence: TGTGCCAGCAGAAGACAGGGTCAGGGATACGAGCAGTACTTC.

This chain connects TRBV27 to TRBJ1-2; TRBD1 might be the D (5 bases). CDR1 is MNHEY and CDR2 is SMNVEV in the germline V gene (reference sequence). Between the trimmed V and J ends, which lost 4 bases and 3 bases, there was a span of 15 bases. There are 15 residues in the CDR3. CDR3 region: CASSSPSGGYYGYTF. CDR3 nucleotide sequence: TGTGCCAGCAGTTCCCCCTCCGGGGGGTACTATGGCTACACCTTC.